This T cell receptor (beta chain) was recovered during a study of blood T cell repertoires in COVID-19. Study in general: In each case, the material was cDNA or gDNA derived from T cells, B-cell-depleted T cells, or PBMCs.

As originally analysed: Estimated nucleated cell counts came from reference gene primer amplification. Clones were sequenced by immunoSEQ multiplex PCR, and TCRdb holds only the in-frame ones, with some missing. D and trimming were read from the DNA, whereas the V and J calls and clone size are those reported in that table. The data show roughly 230,000 clones, nearly 90% seen once. There are 15 residues in the CDR3. In germline, CDR1 is KGHSH, CDR2 LQKENI. Trimming at V came to 3 bases and at J to 4 bases, leaving 8 bases not matched to a gene. V usage is TRBV18 and J usage is TRBJ2-7; 8 bases map to TRBD2. The source of this sequence is a human donor in a cohort sampled during active COVID-19. What was sequenced was peripheral blood. The CDR3 coding sequence is TGTGCCAGCTCACCTAAGCTAGGCGGGGGGTACGAGCAGTACTTC. Protein sequence: CASSPKLGGGYEQYF.